These 8 T cell receptor beta chains were all obtained from the same sample, sequenced in a study of blood T cell repertoires in COVID-19. Sequenced by immunoSEQ multiplex PCR; TCRdb stores in-frame clones only, minus some. The data contain 150,000 to 200,000 clones, 86% of them singletons. Sequencing was performed on peripheral blood. Source of these receptors: a man in his 60s with acute or convalescent COVID-19.

Turning to this clone: Other DNA sequences from this sample encode an identical CDR3 as well. V gene TRBV28 combines with J gene TRBJ2-7, with 8 positions matching TRBD2. Germline loops: CDR1 MDHEN, CDR2 SYDVKM. This CDR3 spans 14 amino acids. The V gene end was trimmed by 2 bases and the J gene end by 0 bases; junction bases not matched to a gene: 0. The CDR3 protein is CASSLTSGSYEQYF. The CDR3 nucleotides are TGTGCCAGCAGTTTAACTAGCGGCTCCTACGAGCAGTACTTC.

The chain recombines TRBV7-3 with TRBJ2-1; maybe TRBD1 (5 bases). The germline CDR1 and CDR2 sequences are SGHTA and FQGTGA. Trimming took 5 bases from V and 0 from J, leaving 20 bases between them. The CDR3 runs to 18 residues. CDR3 sequence reads: CASSPDPRQLSSYNEQFF. In DNA form, the CDR3 reads TGTGCCAGCAGCCCGGACCCCCGACAGCTTAGCTCCTACAATGAGCAGTTCTTC.

The chain links TRBV9 to TRBJ2-3; the D gene is possibly TRBD2 (6 bases). Between the trimmed V and J ends, which lost 4 bases and 6 bases, there was a span of 15 bases. The germline V gene encodes CDR1 SGDLS and CDR2 YYNGEE. The CDR3 runs 14 residues. This chain's CDR3 is CASSSQAAGDTQYF. The DNA for the CDR3 is TGTGCCAGCAGCTCCCAGGCTGCGGGGGATACGCAGTATTTT. The full variable domain, in which reference TRBV9 and TRBJ2-3 provide the parts outside the CDR3, is DSGVTQTPKHLITATGQRVTLRCSPRSGDLSVYWYQQSLDQGLQFLIQYYNGEERAKGNILERFSAQQFPDLHSELNLSSLELGDSALYFCASSSQAAGDTQYFGPGTRLTVL.

The CDR3: CASKTGVGNQPQHF. DNA of the CDR3: TGTGCCAGCAAGACAGGGGTTGGCAATCAGCCCCAGCATTTT. This rearrangement joins TRBV5-8 to TRBJ1-5, with 8 bases aligning to TRBD1. V lost 6 bases, J lost 2 bases, and 4 bases stayed unmatched. The CDR3 has 14 amino acids. The germline V gene has CDR1 SGHTS and CDR2 YDEGEE.

The genes are TRBV10-3 and TRBJ1-5; D is uncertain. The germline V and J ends were trimmed by 7 bases and 0 bases, with 13 bases remaining between them. Germline assignment: CDR1 ENHRY and CDR2 SYGVKD. The CDR3 runs 15 residues. This CDR3 is CAIIAGSFSNQPQHF. CDR3 bases: TGTGCCATCATTGCGGGGTCGTTTAGCAATCAGCCCCAGCATTTT.

The rearrangement links TRBV11-3 to TRBJ1-1, with D unclear. The CDR3 sequence is 15 residues long. The germline V and J ends were trimmed by 1 base and 1 base, with 10 bases remaining between them. Germline-derived CDR1 and CDR2 are SGHNT and YENEEA. DNA of the CDR3: TGTGCCAGCAGCTTAGGATCCGGGGAGAACACTGAAGCTTTCTTT. Amino acids: CASSLGSGENTEAFF.

This clone occurred a few times. V usage is TRBV4-1 and J usage is TRBJ2-7; 7 bases are a match to TRBD2. Germline lookup yields CDR1 MGHRA and CDR2 YSYEKL. The CDR3 spans 18 residues. J gave up 0 bases and V 0 bases, and 11 bases lay outside the gene matches. CDR3 DNA sequence: TGCGCCAGCAGCCAAGAGAGCGGGGTTAGCGCCATCTCCTACGAGCAGTACTTC. Translation gives CASSQESGVSAISYEQYF.

The chain has TRBV2 and TRBJ1-5; 7 bases are a match to TRBD1. The CDR3 runs to 14 residues. Looked up from germline, CDR1 is SNHLY and CDR2 is FYNNEI. V trimming: 3 bases; J trimming: 9 bases; junction bases outside the gene matches: 8. The CDR3 protein is CASSDMGQQWPQHF. The CDR3 DNA is TGTGCCAGCAGTGACATGGGACAGCAATGGCCCCAGCATTTT.